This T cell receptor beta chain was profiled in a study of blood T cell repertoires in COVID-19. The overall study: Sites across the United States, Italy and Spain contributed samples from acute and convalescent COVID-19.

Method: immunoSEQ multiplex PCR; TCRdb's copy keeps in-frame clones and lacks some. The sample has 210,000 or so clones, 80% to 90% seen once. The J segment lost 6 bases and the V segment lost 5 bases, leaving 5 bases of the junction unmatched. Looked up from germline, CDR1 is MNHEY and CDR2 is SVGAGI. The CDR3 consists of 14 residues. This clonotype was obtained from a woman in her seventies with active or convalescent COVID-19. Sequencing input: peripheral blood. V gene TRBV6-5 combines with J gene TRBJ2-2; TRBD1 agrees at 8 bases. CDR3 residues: CASSTQGAAGELFF. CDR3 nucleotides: TGTGCCAGCAGTACTCAGGGGGCTGCCGGGGAGCTGTTTTTT.